Below, one T cell receptor (beta chain) is given with its context. The antigen remains undetermined. The method was immunoSEQ multiplex PCR; TCRdb's version includes in-frame clones alone and lacks a portion of them. The profile shows 100,000 to 120,000 clones, about 85% of them singletons. The sample is drawn from a study of T cell responses to AZD1222 COVID-19 vaccine. At the level of the study: Pooled samples include second doses given at about 4 or 12 weeks. Study-wide results and limits: Seropositive status at baseline applied to only six AZD1222 recipients. Samples come after the peak T cell response, not at day 14.

V lost 4 bases and J 5 bases, leaving 2 bases between the germline ends. The CDR3 length is 11 residues. Germline CDR1 and CDR2: LGHDT and YNNKEL (reference sequence). The chain combines TRBV3-1 (or the pseudogene TRBV3-2) with TRBJ1-4; unclear D gene. The clonotype originates from an adult in good health. This sample comprised peripheral blood, obtained on day 0 of AZD1222 vaccination. The CDR3 DNA reads TGTGCCAGCAGCCGAAATGAAAAACTGTTTTTT. Encoded protein: CASSRNEKLFF.